This T cell receptor beta chain derives from a study of lymphopenia after photon versus proton radiotherapy. General study results and limits: Post-nadir TCR diversity decline inversely tracked overall survival among those who died. After lymphocyte nadir, photon-treated repertoires showed oligoclonal expansion, especially CD8+ Temra. Only patients who died were analyzed for survival; proton advantage is unproven. Under photons, naive T cells and diversity fell while effector/memory populations rose.

Assay: immunoSEQ multiplex PCR; the TCRdb copy retains only in-frame clones and omits some. The sample includes about 22,000 clones, 92% of them seen just once. Of note for this clone: Its antigen is not identified.

The receptor was derived from a woman in her 70s with pancreatic cancer. Some clones in this sample may be carry-over from other donors' samples. Sequenced material: peripheral blood, taken from a patient treated with proton-based radiotherapy.

CDR3 amino acids: CASSLGDGYEQYF. DNA of the CDR3: TGTGCCAGCAGCTTGGGGGACGGATACGAGCAGTACTTC. The rearrangement uses TRBV5-6 and TRBJ2-7; D tentatively fits TRBD1 or TRBD2 (5 bases each). The CDR3 consists of 13 residues. Per germline, CDR1 SGHDT and CDR2 YYEEEE. Trimming removed 0 bases from V and 4 bases from J, with 8 bases in between.